A single sample gave rise to the 15 T cell receptor beta chains below, sequenced in a study of T-cell memory formation after mild COVID-19. Each CDR3 protein is one row after TCRdb ran MiXCR on the 5' RACE reads. The repertoire includes 65,000 to 90,000 distinct CDR3 sequences, 9.5% to 15% of them detected once, and more than 35% sits in the top ten. The sample taken for sequencing was PBMCs or a T cell subset sorted from them (not recorded which). The receptors originated from a man younger than 35 who had mild COVID-19 (a few samples of this study predate the infection). Cell type and time point are not known.

This clonotype was detected many times. This chain connects TRBV7-6 to TRBJ2-1; perhaps TRBD2 as D (6 bases). The CDR3 extends over 11 amino acids. Trimming shortened V by 5 bases and J by 8 bases, and 7 bases separated the two germline ends. Germline V gives CDR1 SGHVS, CDR2 FNYEAQ. The CDR3 protein is CASSPGDEQFF. Here the CDR3 DNA reads TGTGCCAGCAGCCCGGGGGATGAGCAGTTCTTC.

CDR3 bases: TGTGCCAGCAGCTCGTGGATGAACACTGAAGCTTTCTTT. Translation: CASSSWMNTEAFF. The chain recombines TRBV7-2 with TRBJ1-1; no firm D call. Germline CDR1 and CDR2: SGHTA and FQGNSA. Trimming removed 4 bases from V and 0 bases from J, with 6 bases in between. This CDR3 region has 13 residues.

In its sample, this clonotype was seen a few times. This rearrangement joins TRBV6-6 to TRBJ1-3; unclear D gene. V shed 0 bases and J shed 3 bases, with 15 bases lying between them. This CDR3 region has 17 residues. The germline gives CDR1 MNHNY, CDR2 SVGAGI (reference sequence). The CDR3 DNA reads TGTGCCAGCAGTTACTCCCACGAGGTCGGGTATGGAAACACCATATATTTT. It is translated as CASSYSHEVGYGNTIYF.

This clonotype was recorded a few times. The V and J genes are TRBV6-6 and TRBJ1-5; D perhaps matches TRBD1 (5 bases). The ends were cut back, 8 bases at V and 5 bases at J, with 13 bases in the middle. From germline, CDR1 is MNHNY and CDR2 SVGAGI (reference sequence). The CDR3 contains 13 residues. CDR3 DNA: TGTGCCAGCGGGGCAGCGACTCATCAGCCCCAGCATTTT. It specifies CASGAATHQPQHF.

This clonotype turned up a few times. The V and J genes are TRBV18 and TRBJ2-3; a weak D match, TRBD1 (7 bases). The CDR3 has 16 residues. From germline, CDR1 is KGHSH and CDR2 LQKENI. V shed 4 bases and J shed 3 bases, with 17 bases lying between them. CDR3 residues: CASSLDRDFETDTQYF. In DNA form, the CDR3 reads TGTGCCAGCTCACTTGACAGGGACTTCGAAACAGATACGCAGTATTTT.

This clonotype was observed a few times. V gene TRBV7-9 combines with J gene TRBJ2-1; 9 positions agree with TRBD1. The V gene's germline CDR1 is SEHNR and CDR2 FQNEAQ (reference sequence). The CDR3 extends over 15 amino acids. V trimming: 6 bases; J trimming: 5 bases; junction bases outside the gene matches: 8. CDR3 bases: TGTGCCAGCAGTTTTACAGGGGGCGCCCACAATGAGCAGTTCTTC. Amino acids: CASSFTGGAHNEQFF. The entire variable domain, with the rest obtained from reference TRBV7-9 and TRBJ2-1, is as follows: DTGVSQNPRHKITKRGQNVTFRCDPISEHNRLYWYRQTLGQGPEFLTYFQNEAQLEKSRLLSDRFSAERPKGSFSTLEIQRTEQGDSAMYLCASSFTGGAHNEQFFGPGTRLTVL.

This clonotype has just a few counts. This chain links TRBV11-3 with TRBJ2-7, with TRBD1 as a possible D gene (6 bases). The V end was cut by 5 bases, the J end by 5 bases, with 13 bases between. This CDR3 spans 13 amino acids. Germline assignment: CDR1 SGHNT and CDR2 YENEEA. The CDR3 DNA reads as TGTGCCAGCAGCCCCGGACAGTCCCACGAGCAGTACTTC. This codes for CASSPGQSHEQYF.

This chain joins TRBV19 and TRBJ1-5, with D tentatively TRBD1 (5 bases). V lost 6 bases, J lost 4 bases, and 10 bases lay in between. CDR3 length: 13 amino acids. Germline V CDR1 and CDR2: LNHDA, SQIVND (reference sequence). The CDR3 loop is CASRRSGNQPQHF. The CDR3 DNA reads as TGTGCCAGTAGGCGCTCAGGGAATCAGCCCCAGCATTTT.

This clonotype has a count of ten or more. The CDR3 DNA sequence: TGCGCCAGCAGCTTGGCTCCGGGACAGGCCCAAGATCAGCCCCAGCATTTT. This codes for CASSLAPGQAQDQPQHF. The chain employs TRBV5-1 and TRBJ1-5, with 8 bases fitting TRBD1. Per germline, CDR1 SGHRS and CDR2 YFSETQ. Trimming removed 0 bases from V and 5 bases from J; junction bases left unmatched: 10. CDR3 length equals 17 residues. Complete variable domain (other parts from reference TRBV5-1 and TRBJ1-5): KAGVTQTPRYLIKTRGQQVTLSCSPISGHRSVSWYQQTPGQGLQFLFEYFSETQRNKGNFPGRFSGRQFSNSRSEMNVSTLELGDSALYLCASSLAPGQAQDQPQHFGDGTRLSIL.

This clonotype was counted a few times. This rearrangement joins TRBV4-1 to TRBJ1-2; 7 bases map to TRBD1. J was trimmed by 3 bases and V by 0 bases; bases with no gene match: 10. Germline lookup yields CDR1 MGHRA and CDR2 YSYEKL. The CDR3 has 17 amino acids. CDR3 loop: CASSQDPTRQGYYGYTF. For the CDR3, the DNA is TGCGCCAGCAGCCAAGACCCCACCAGACAGGGCTACTATGGCTACACCTTC.

The CDR3 bases are TGCGCCAGCAGCCCTCAACAGGGTAGGATTGACGAGCAGTACTTC. Its translation: CASSPQQGRIDEQYF. The gene calls are TRBV4-1 and TRBJ2-7, with D possibly TRBD1 on 6 matching bases. Per the germline V gene, CDR1 is MGHRA and CDR2 is YSYEKL. This CDR3 is built from 15 residues. Trimming cost V 4 bases and J 5 bases, with 18 bases left between them.

This clonotype was counted between two and nine times. The rearrangement links TRBV25-1 to TRBJ2-1; D remains unclear. Between the trimmed V and J ends, which lost 4 bases and 7 bases, there was a span of 8 bases. The germline V gene encodes CDR1 MGHDK and CDR2 SYGVNS. The CDR3 has 12 amino acids. The CDR3 protein is CASSGGRNEQFF. The CDR3 coding sequence is TGTGCCAGCAGTGGTGGGCGGAATGAGCAGTTCTTC.

This chain joins TRBV11-2 and TRBJ2-7, with 7 bases lining up with TRBD1. V lost 5 bases to trimming and J lost 5 bases; unmatched junction nucleotides: 6. Germline assignment: CDR1 SGHAT and CDR2 FQNNGV. CDR3 size: 13 residues. The CDR3 reads CASSPDRDDEQYF. The CDR3 DNA follows: TGTGCCAGCAGCCCCGACAGGGACGACGAGCAGTACTTC.

Only a few counts were recorded for this clonotype. CDR3 amino acids: CASSHGRMGDPDTQYF. The DNA for the CDR3 is TGTGCCAGCAGCCACGGAAGGATGGGCGATCCAGATACGCAGTATTTT. V and J are TRBV3-1 and TRBJ2-3; D not certain. The V and J ends lost 3 bases and 4 bases respectively, with 17 bases between them. The CDR3 covers 16 residues. The V gene's germline CDR1 is LGHDT and CDR2 YNNKEL (reference sequence).

The gene calls are TRBV9 and TRBJ2-3; 8 bases fit TRBD2. CDR1 and CDR2 from the germline V gene are SGDLS and YYNGEE. CDR3 length: 11 amino acids. CDR3 in DNA: TGTGCTAGCGGGGACACAGATACGCAGTATTTT. The encoded protein is CASGDTDTQYF.